The subject of this entry is one T cell receptor beta chain. This clone was seen repeatedly, ten times or more. Its antigen is still unknown. One end of the junction does not line up with germline, which may come from a read error. The immunoSEQ Assay, a bias-controlled multiplex PCR, was used to amplify TCRbeta CDR3 regions from genomic DNA. Processing in the source paper ran as follows. Nucleated cell counts per sample were estimated from amplification of reference gene primers within the assay. To quantify the absolute abundance of each unique TCRbeta CDR3 rearrangement, sequence reads were collapsed and filtered. For each sample, productive Simpson clonality was calculated by taking the square root of Simpson's diversity index across productive rearrangements. TCRdb carries this immuneACCESS record with in-frame sequences only. Its versions omit some clonotypes, under half of them owing to an unresolved V gene in the studies checked, with the rest unexplained. V and J calls and clone size follow that table, whereas D and trimming were derived from the DNA. The sample records 350,000 to 450,000 clones, 85% of which are singletons. The ten largest clonotypes hold roughly 3.4% of the sample.

Whole blood was collected in K2EDTA tubes by collaborating institutions according to the institutions' own protocols. Collaborator samples were shipped for TCRbeta analysis as frozen whole blood, isolated PBMCs, or DNA extracted from either sample type. Inclusive of the bounding cysteine and phenylalanine, the CDR3 is 13 residues long. Here the CDR3 DNA is all that survives: 39 bases in frame from base 1. In the germline V gene (reference sequence), CDR1 corresponds to LGHDT and CDR2 to YNNKEL. This record belongs to a study of blood T cell repertoires in COVID-19 (TCRdb year 2020). Study-level background: Samples covering the acute and convalescent phases of COVID-19 were provided by collaborators in the United States, Italy and Spain. The material from the prospective study consisted of cDNA or gDNA derived from T cells, B-cell-depleted T cells, or PBMCs. Where available, HLA class I and class II types were taken from metadata supplied by the sample provider and were not determined by assay-based typing. Subjects who had been exposed to COVID-19, were actively infected with it, or had recovered from it provided the deeply sampled blood TCRbeta repertoires that made up the dataset. Samples came from the ongoing ImmuneRACE study (first 160 participants) plus 1,254 subjects from 6 global collaborators. The repertoires were released in a freely available public database meant as a resource for research on the immune response to SARS-CoV-2. Sample metadata almost always included a de-identified subject ID, COVID-19 status, age in years and sex.

Overall results and qualifications from the work: The quantity of clinical and demographic metadata differed by source and by participant and was supplied without curation.

The TCR originated in a woman aged 18-35 years with acute or convalescent COVID-19. This chain is built from TRBV3-1 (or the pseudogene TRBV3-2) and TRBJ1-6; a weak D assignment points to TRBD1 (5 bases agree). Sequences were obtained from peripheral blood. This receptor carries the CDR3 CASSQGQGTPLHF. DNA sequence: TGTGCCAGCAGTCAAGGGCAGGGTACACCCCTCCACTTT.